A selection of T cell receptor beta chains follows, all from one sample in a study of cytomegalovirus exposure and HLA in healthy donors. Profiled with immunoSEQ multiplex PCR; TCRdb holds only in-frame clones, not every one. This table has 260,000 or so clones, roughly 89% appearing once. The sequencing input was PBMCs. These receptors came from a man younger than 35 in good health and CMV-seronegative. The CDR3 runs from the conserved cysteine through the conserved F or W. A D gene is named only where the DNA matches it firmly. Rows may omit the clone size; those that give it use once, few, many or a size class.

>TRBJ2-1|TRBV4-3|NA|TRBD2
CASSRDGGRHNEQFF
TGCGCCAGCAGCCGGGATGGCGGGAGGCACAATGAGCAGTTCTTC
>TRBJ1-1|TRBV29-1|NA|NA
CSVDTGYLNTEAFF
TGCAGCGTTGATACAGGGTATTTGAACACTGAAGCTTTCTTT
>TRBJ1-4|TRBV9|NA|NA
CASTQTGATNEKLFF
TGTGCCAGCACCCAGACAGGTGCAACTAATGAAAAACTGTTTTTT
>TRBJ1-2|TRBV4-3|NA|TRBD1
CASSQDTLGTGPNYGYTF
TGCGCCAGCAGCCAAGATACGTTGGGGACAGGTCCGAACTATGGCTACACCTTC
>TRBJ2-7|TRBV7-2|NA|TRBD2
CASSLSAGASYEQYF
TGTGCCAGCAGCCTATCGGCGGGAGCCTCCTACGAGCAGTACTTC
>TRBJ2-3|TRBV5-1|NA|TRBD2
CASSLEAGGSTDTQYF
TGCGCCAGCAGCTTGGAAGCGGGGGGAAGCACAGATACGCAGTATTTT
>TRBJ2-7|TRBV4-1|few|TRBD2
CASSQGSGGYEQYF
TGCGCCAGCAGCCAAGGTAGCGGGGGTTACGAGCAGTACTTC
>TRBJ2-1|TRBV27|NA|NA
CASRPSPGRDFEEQFF
TGTGCCAGCAGGCCTAGCCCCGGCCGCGACTTTGAAGAGCAGTTCTTC
>TRBJ1-3|TRBV4-1|NA|NA
CASSQVRGSGNTIYF
TGCGCCAGCAGCCAAGTTAGAGGCTCTGGAAACACCATATATTTT
>TRBJ2-1|TRBV7-9|NA|TRBD1
CASSFPRDRGVNNEQFF
TGTGCCAGCAGCTTCCCCCGGGACAGGGGTGTTAACAATGAGCAGTTCTTC
>TRBJ2-7|TRBV28|NA|TRBD1
CASSRGSGGNYEQYF
TGTGCCAGCAGCCGAGGGTCAGGGGGCAACTACGAGCAGTACTTC
>TRBJ2-5|TRBV7-2|NA|TRBD1
CASSRTLRQGEETQYF
TGTGCCAGCTCTAGGACTTTACGACAGGGCGAGGAGACCCAGTACTTC
>TRBJ2-1|TRBV7-3|NA|NA
CASSFSTGVSEQFF
TGTGCCAGCAGCTTTTCGACCGGGGTGAGTGAGCAGTTCTTC
>TRBJ2-1|TRBV27|NA|TRBD2
CASSLLAVAYNEQFF
TGTGCCAGCAGTTTGCTAGCGGTAGCCTACAATGAGCAGTTCTTC
>TRBJ1-2|TRBV28|NA|NA
CASTLRWNYGYTF
TGTGCCAGCACCCTCAGGTGGAACTATGGCTACACCTTC
>TRBJ2-3|TRBV5-1|few|TRBD2
CASSLGPAGGSPDTQYF
TGCGCCAGCAGCTTAGGGCCAGCGGGAGGTTCACCAGATACGCAGTATTTT
>TRBJ2-7|TRBV6-1|NA|NA
CASKAGYEQYF
TGTGCCAGTAAAGCAGGTTACGAGCAGTACTTC
>TRBJ2-7|TRBV4-1|NA|TRBD1
CASSHGQGLQGEQYF
TGCGCCAGCAGCCACGGACAGGGTTTGCAAGGCGAGCAGTACTTC
>TRBJ2-7|TRBV7-2|NA|TRBD2
CASSSRLAGTGEQYF
TGTGCCAGCAGCTCCAGACTAGCGGGGACTGGGGAGCAGTACTTC
>TRBJ2-7|TRBV19|NA|TRBD1
CASSIASSGTGWTYEQYF
TGTGCCAGTAGTATAGCTTCATCCGGGACAGGGTGGACCTACGAGCAGTACTTC
>TRBJ1-2|TRBV11-3|NA|TRBD1
CASSLEAMGQGTGNYGYTF
TGTGCCAGCAGCTTAGAAGCCATGGGACAGGGGACCGGTAACTATGGCTACACCTTC
>TRBJ2-7|TRBV6-6|NA|NA
CASSYEGVGVNEQYF
TGTGCCAGCAGTTACGAAGGGGTAGGGGTCAACGAGCAGTACTTC
>TRBJ2-7|TRBV2|NA|TRBD1
CASSASFLQRQGALGEQYF
TGTGCCAGCAGCGCTTCATTTCTACAAAGACAGGGGGCGCTTGGAGAGCAGTACTTC
>TRBJ1-1|TRBV10-3|NA|NA
CAIRATGLGTEAFF
TGTGCCATCAGGGCCACAGGGCTGGGCACTGAAGCTTTCTTT
>TRBJ1-5|TRBV5-5|NA|NA
CASSLASGDQPQHF
TGTGCCAGCAGCTTGGCCTCAGGTGATCAGCCCCAGCATTTT
>TRBJ2-7|TRBV28|NA|TRBD1
CASSPTGPSSYEQYF
TGTGCCAGCAGTCCGACAGGGCCCAGCTCCTACGAGCAGTACTTC
>TRBJ2-2|TRBV29-1|NA|TRBD1
CSAGTGVYTGELFF
TGCAGCGCAGGGACAGGGGTTTACACCGGGGAGCTGTTTTTT
>TRBJ2-5|TRBV5-1|NA|NA
CASSRTTEETQYF
TGCGCCAGCAGCCGAACCACGGAAGAGACCCAGTACTTC
>TRBJ1-5|TRBV5-1|NA|NA
CASSRDRTNQPQHF
TGCGCCAGCAGCCGTGACAGGACCAATCAGCCCCAGCATTTT
>TRBJ2-7|TRBV5-1|NA|NA
CASSYGGVVAYEQYF
TGCGCCAGCAGCTACGGCGGGGTGGTAGCCTACGAGCAGTACTTC
>TRBJ2-2|TRBV9|NA|NA
CASSVAPYIQAFGELFF
TGTGCCAGCAGCGTAGCGCCCTACATACAGGCCTTCGGGGAGCTGTTTTTT